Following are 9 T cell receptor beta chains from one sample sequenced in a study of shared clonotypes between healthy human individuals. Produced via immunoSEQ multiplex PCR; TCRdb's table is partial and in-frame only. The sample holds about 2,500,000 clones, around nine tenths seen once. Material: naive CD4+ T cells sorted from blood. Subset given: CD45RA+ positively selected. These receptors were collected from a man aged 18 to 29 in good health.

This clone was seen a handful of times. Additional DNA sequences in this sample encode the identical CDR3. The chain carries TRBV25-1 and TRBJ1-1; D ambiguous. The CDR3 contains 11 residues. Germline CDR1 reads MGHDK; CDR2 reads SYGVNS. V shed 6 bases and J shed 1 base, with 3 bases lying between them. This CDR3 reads CASRGNTEAFF. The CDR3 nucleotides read TGTGCCAGCAGGGGGAACACTGAAGCTTTCTTT.

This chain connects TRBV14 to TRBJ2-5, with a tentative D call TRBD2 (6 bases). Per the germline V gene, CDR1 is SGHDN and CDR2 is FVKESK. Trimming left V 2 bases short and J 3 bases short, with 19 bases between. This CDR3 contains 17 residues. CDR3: CASSQFRDGGTKETQYF. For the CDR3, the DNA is TGTGCCAGCAGCCAATTCCGGGACGGAGGGACCAAAGAGACCCAGTACTTC.

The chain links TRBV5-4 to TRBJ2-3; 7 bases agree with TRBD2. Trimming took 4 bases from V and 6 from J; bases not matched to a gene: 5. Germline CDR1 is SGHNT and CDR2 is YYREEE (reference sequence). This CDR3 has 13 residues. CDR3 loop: CASSAPSGDTQYF. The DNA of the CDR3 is TGTGCCAGCAGCGCTCCTAGCGGCGATACGCAGTATTTT. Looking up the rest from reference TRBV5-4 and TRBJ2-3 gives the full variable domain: ETGVTQSPTHLIKTRGQQVTLRCSSQSGHNTVSWYQQALGQGPQFIFQYYREEENGRGNFPPRFSGLQFPNYSSELNVNALELDDSALYLCASSAPSGDTQYFGPGTRLTVL.

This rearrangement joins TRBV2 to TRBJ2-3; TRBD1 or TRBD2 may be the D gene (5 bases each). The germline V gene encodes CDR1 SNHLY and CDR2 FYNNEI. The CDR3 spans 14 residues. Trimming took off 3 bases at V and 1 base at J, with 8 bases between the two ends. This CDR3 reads CASSEVGGTDTQYF. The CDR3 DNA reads TGTGCCAGCAGTGAGGTGGGGGGCACAGATACGCAGTATTTT.

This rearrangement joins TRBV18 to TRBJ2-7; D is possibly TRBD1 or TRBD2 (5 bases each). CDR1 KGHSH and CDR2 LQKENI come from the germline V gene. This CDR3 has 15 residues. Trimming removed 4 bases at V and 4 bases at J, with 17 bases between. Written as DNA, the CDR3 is TGTGCCAGCTCACGCTCTTCGGGACCCATATACGAGCAGTACTTC. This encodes CASSRSSGPIYEQYF.

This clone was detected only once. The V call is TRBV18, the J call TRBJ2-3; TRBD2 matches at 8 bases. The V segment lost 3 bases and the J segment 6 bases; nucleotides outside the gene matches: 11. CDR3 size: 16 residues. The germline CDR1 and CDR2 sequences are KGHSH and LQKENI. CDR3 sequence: CASSPRTSIGHDTQYF. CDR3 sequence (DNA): TGTGCCAGCTCACCTCGGACTAGCATAGGTCACGATACGCAGTATTTT.

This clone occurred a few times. The CDR3 sequence: CAWSVRSAGSPLHF. The CDR3 coding sequence is TGTGCCTGGAGTGTACGATCGGCAGGCTCACCCCTCCACTTT. V is TRBV30 and J is TRBJ1-6; D uncertain. V was clipped by 0 bases and J by 10 bases, with 13 bases between them. The V gene's germline CDR1 is GTSNPN and CDR2 SVGIG (reference sequence). The CDR3 is made up of 14 amino acids. Together with reference TRBV30 and TRBJ1-6, the CDR3 gives the full variable domain: SQTIHQWPATLVQPVGSPLSLECTVEGTSNPNLYWYRQAAGRGLQLLFYSVGIGQISSEVPQNLSASRPQDRQFILSSKKLLLSDSGFYLCAWSVRSAGSPLHFGNGTRLTVT.

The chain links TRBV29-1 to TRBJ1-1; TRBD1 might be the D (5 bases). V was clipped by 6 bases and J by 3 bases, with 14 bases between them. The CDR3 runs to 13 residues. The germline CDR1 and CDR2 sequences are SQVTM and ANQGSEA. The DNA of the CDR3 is TGCAGCGTAAGAAGGTCACAGGACACTGAAGCTTTCTTT. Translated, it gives CSVRRSQDTEAFF.

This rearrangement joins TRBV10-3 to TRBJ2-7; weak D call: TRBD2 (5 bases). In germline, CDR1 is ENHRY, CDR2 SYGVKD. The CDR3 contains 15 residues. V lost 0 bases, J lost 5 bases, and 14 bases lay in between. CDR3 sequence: CAISESEGWVNEQYF. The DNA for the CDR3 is TGTGCCATCAGTGAGTCAGAGGGATGGGTAAACGAGCAGTACTTC.